These 30 T cell receptor beta chains came from one sample sequenced in a study of blood T cells in healthy people across ages. The authors ran a second PCR of about 7 to 12 cycles using a sample-barcoded 5' primer and a J-beta primer mix. Using its own MiXCR run on the 5' RACE reads, TCRdb lists one record per CDR3 protein. The sample lists some 1.7 million distinct CDR3 sequences, about 30% seen once, with more than 6% in the top ten. The sequenced sample consisted of blood. These TCRs come from a woman in her thirties in good health.

This clonotype occurred a few times. As DNA, the CDR3 is TGCGCCAGCAGCTTTCCTAGAGGGACAGGGCCCTACGAGCAGTACTTC. Protein product: CASSFPRGTGPYEQYF. The chain employs TRBV5-1 and TRBJ2-7; TRBD1 matches 9 bases. CDR1 and CDR2 from the germline V gene are SGHRS and YFSETQ. The CDR3 spans 16 residues. Trimming took 2 bases from V and 2 from J; bases not matched to a gene: 8.

This clonotype was seen a few times. The gene calls are TRBV6-5 and TRBJ2-7, with 10 bases matching TRBD2. CDR1 and CDR2 from the germline V gene are MNHEY and SVGAGI. The CDR3 has 14 residues. V shed 6 bases and J 5 bases; nucleotides not matched to a gene: 7. This chain's CDR3 is CASRSSGRSNEQYF. The CDR3 region has the DNA TGTGCCAGCAGGTCTAGCGGGAGATCCAACGAGCAGTACTTC.

This chain links TRBV11-2 with TRBJ2-1, with 10 bases fitting TRBD2. The CDR3 runs to 19 residues. In germline, CDR1 is SGHAT, CDR2 FQNNGV. J was trimmed by 3 bases and V by 4 bases; bases with no gene match: 15. This chain's CDR3 is CASSSPQRGGYQVYNEQFF. In DNA form, the CDR3 reads TGTGCCAGCAGCTCCCCGCAGCGGGGGGGATATCAGGTCTACAATGAGCAGTTCTTC. Combining the CDR3 with reference TRBV11-2 and TRBJ2-1 gives the whole variable domain EAGVAQSPRYKIIEKRQSVAFWCNPISGHATLYWYQQILGQGPKLLIQFQNNGVVDDSQLPKDRFSAERLKGVDSTLKIQPAKLEDSAVYLCASSSPQRGGYQVYNEQFFGPGTRLTVL.

V is TRBV20-1 and J is TRBJ1-6, with 8 bases fitting TRBD1. V shed 3 bases, J shed 9 bases, and the junction held 7 bases outside the gene matches. Germline assignment: CDR1 DFQATT and CDR2 SNEGSKA (reference sequence). The CDR3 loop spans 14 amino acids. The CDR3 DNA is TGCAGTGCTAGGGAGGACAGGGATTCTTCACCCCTCCACTTT. It translates to CSAREDRDSSPLHF.

There are many counts of this clonotype. The chain couples TRBV20-1 to TRBJ2-6; maybe TRBD2 (6 bases). Trimming removed 0 bases from V and 4 bases from J, with 10 bases in between. Germline lookup yields CDR1 DFQATT and CDR2 SNEGSKA (reference sequence). The CDR3 is 15 amino acids. The CDR3 protein is CSARDGGRGANVLTF. The DNA for the CDR3 is TGCAGTGCTAGAGACGGGGGAAGGGGGGCCAACGTCCTGACTTTC.

There are a few counts of this clonotype. The chain employs TRBV7-9 and TRBJ2-4; D gene unclear. The germline CDR1 and CDR2 sequences are SEHNR and FQNEAQ (reference sequence). CDR3 length equals 13 residues. The germline V and J ends were trimmed by 1 base and 9 bases, with 10 bases remaining between them. As DNA, the CDR3 is TGTGCCAGCAGCTTAGAAGGGATCTCCATTCAGTACTTC. This codes for CASSLEGISIQYF.

CDR3 loop: CASTTVREVPGNEQYF. CDR3 DNA: TGTGCCAGCACCACAGTACGGGAGGTCCCCGGTAACGAGCAGTACTTC. The genes are TRBV6-1 and TRBJ2-7; the match to TRBD2 covers 7 bases. CDR3 size: 16 residues. J gave up 5 bases and V 7 bases, and 17 bases lay outside the gene matches. CDR1 is MNHNS and CDR2 is SASEGT in the germline V gene.

J is TRBJ2-3 and V is TRBV9; a weak D match, TRBD2 (5 bases). The CDR3 spans 14 residues. The V gene's germline CDR1 is SGDLS and CDR2 YYNGEE. V was pared by 3 bases and J by 3 bases, with 11 bases between. The DNA for the CDR3 is TGTGCCAGCAGCGAGGATAGCGCGACAGATACGCAGTATTTT. It specifies CASSEDSATDTQYF.

To note about this clonotype: A much larger clone lies one base from this, so it may be a read error. The chain links TRBV5-1 to TRBJ2-5; D is unclear. Looked up from germline, CDR1 is SGHRS and CDR2 is YFSETQ. The CDR3 is made up of 14 amino acids. The CDR3, as DNA: TGCGCCAGCAGCTTGGAGCCGACCCAAGAGGCCCAGTACTTC. Translation: CASSLEPTQEAQYF.

This clonotype appeared once. The CDR3 region is CASRFLHRVSYEQYF. CDR3 nucleotides: TGTGCCAGCAGATTCCTTCACAGGGTATCTTACGAGCAGTACTTC. The chain employs TRBV7-2 and TRBJ2-4, with a possible D match to TRBD1 (6 bases). The DNA end is more similar to TRBJ2-7, so the J call may be wrong. Germline CDR1 SGHTA, CDR2 FQGNSA. CDR3 length: 15 residues.

V usage is TRBV29-1 and J usage is TRBJ2-3; D unresolved. Germline lookup yields CDR1 SQVTM and CDR2 ANQGSEA. CDR3 length: 11 amino acids. V gave up 5 bases and J gave up 6 bases, with 9 bases separating them. This CDR3 is CSVLSGDTQYF. The CDR3 nucleotides are TGCAGCGTTCTAAGTGGGGATACGCAGTATTTT.

This clonotype showed up just a few times. J is TRBJ2-5 and V is TRBV3-1; 16 bases align to TRBD2. The J call is uncertain, as TRBJ2-7 better fits the DNA end. The germline V gene encodes CDR1 LGHDT and CDR2 YNNKEL (reference sequence). This CDR3 comprises 18 residues. CDR3 in amino acids: CASSPIIPGLAGGYEQYF. CDR3 DNA: TGTGCCAGCAGCCCTATCATTCCGGGACTAGCGGGAGGGTACGAGCAGTACTTC.

As for this clonotype: This sequence may be a read error, since a much larger clone differs from it by one base. The chain is built from TRBV25-1 and TRBJ2-5; tentatively, D is TRBD2 (5 bases). CDR1 is MGHDK and CDR2 is SYGVNS in the germline V gene. The CDR3 is 14 residues long. V was pared by 6 bases and J by 5 bases, with 16 bases between. CDR3 DNA: TGTGCCAGCAGGGACTCCGACTGGGCGGAGACCCAGTACTTC. Protein: CASRDSDWAETQYF. The entire variable domain, with the rest obtained from reference TRBV25-1 and TRBJ2-5, is as follows: EADIYQTPRYLVIGTGKKITLECSQTMGHDKMYWYQQDPGMELHLIHYSYGVNSTEKGDLSSESTVSRIRTEHFPLTLESARPSHTSQYLCASRDSDWAETQYFGPGTRLLVL.

At least ten counts were recorded for this clonotype. V is TRBV5-1 and J is TRBJ2-1; no firm D call. V lost 3 bases, J lost 9 bases, and 10 bases lay in between. Germline CDR1 and CDR2: SGHRS and YFSETQ. This CDR3 is 12 amino acids long. The DNA for the CDR3 is TGCGCCAGCAGCTACGAAAACAGTGAGCAGTTCTTC. Amino acids: CASSYENSEQFF.

A word on this clonotype: One end of the junction does not line up with germline, which may come from a read error. J is TRBJ2-5 and V is TRBV19; D gene ambiguous. This CDR3 has 14 amino acids. The germline gives CDR1 LNHDA, CDR2 SQIVND (reference sequence). This chain's CDR3 is CVSSTGQTQETQYF. As DNA, the CDR3 is TGTGTCAGTAGTACGGGTCAGACACAAGAGACCCAGTACTTC.

The gene calls are TRBV7-6 and TRBJ2-2, with 10 bases identical to TRBD1. This CDR3 is 15 amino acids long. Per germline, CDR1 SGHVS and CDR2 FNYEAQ. With V trimmed by 1 base and J by 6 bases, 2 bases remained unmatched. The CDR3 region is CASSLGGTGAGELFF. CDR3 nucleotide sequence: TGTGCCAGCAGCTTAGGGGGGACAGGGGCCGGGGAGCTGTTTTTT.

The chain is built from TRBV18 and TRBJ1-2; D not certain. The CDR3 spans 14 residues. The germline V and J ends were trimmed by 4 bases and 5 bases, with 14 bases remaining between them. Germline assignment: CDR1 KGHSH and CDR2 LQKENI. CDR3 DNA: TGTGCCAGCTCACGGTCAGCGGACCCTTATGGCTACACCTTC. This encodes CASSRSADPYGYTF.

The table lists this clonotype with a few counts. One end of the junction varies from germline; a read error may be responsible. V and J are TRBV15 and TRBJ2-5; either TRBD1 or TRBD2 may supply D (5 bases each). CDR1 and CDR2 (germline): LNHNV, YYDKDF (reference sequence). The CDR3 contains 16 residues. The CDR3 coding sequence is TGTACCACCAGCAGAGAGGGAACAGGCCGACGACAGACCCAGTACTTC. It is translated as CTTSREGTGRRQTQYF.

This clonotype was observed a few times. The gene calls are TRBV6-2 or TRBV6-3 and TRBJ2-3; tentatively, D is TRBD2 (5 bases). Trimming pared 2 bases from V and 1 base from J, leaving 16 bases between. CDR3 length: 17 residues. The germline gives CDR1 MNHEY, CDR2 SVGEGT. Written as DNA, the CDR3 is TGTGCCAGCAGTTACAGCAGTCGGCTAGCCCGCACAGATACGCAGTATTTT. This sequence encodes CASSYSSRLARTDTQYF.

The genes are TRBV24-1 and TRBJ1-2, with D possibly TRBD1 on 6 matching bases. The length of the CDR3 is 13 residues. Germline V gives CDR1 KGHDR, CDR2 SFDVKD. Trimming stripped 6 bases from V and 8 bases from J, with 15 bases between. The CDR3 loop reads CATSRGPPWGYTF. As DNA, the CDR3 is TGTGCCACCAGTCGGGGGCCCCCTTGGGGCTACACCTTC.

The sample holds a few counts of this clonotype. The chain carries TRBV28 and TRBJ2-7; TRBD1 aligns across 7 bases. This CDR3 has 16 residues. After removal of 6 bases from V and 5 bases from J, the junction contained 16 bases not matched to a gene. In germline, CDR1 is MDHEN, CDR2 SYDVKM. The CDR3 sequence is CASSGGRGRGFHEQYF. CDR3 nucleotides: TGTGCCAGCAGCGGTGGTCGTGGCAGGGGGTTCCACGAGCAGTACTTC.

This clonotype was seen repeatedly, ten times or more. The chain carries TRBV10-3 and TRBJ2-5; D ambiguous. The CDR3 runs to 12 residues. V lost 4 bases and J 2 bases, leaving 5 bases between the germline ends. Germline values: CDR1 ENHRY, CDR2 SYGVKD. The CDR3 protein is CAISGPQETQYF. As DNA, the CDR3 is TGTGCCATCAGTGGGCCTCAAGAGACCCAGTACTTC.

The chain joins TRBV5-1 to TRBJ1-1; tentatively, D is TRBD1 (5 bases). The CDR3 covers 13 residues. CDR1 is SGHRS and CDR2 is YFSETQ in the germline V gene. Trimming left V 1 base short and J 4 bases short, with 8 bases between. The CDR3: CASSLSGRTEAFF. Here the CDR3 DNA reads TGCGCCAGCAGCTTGTCAGGGCGCACTGAAGCTTTCTTT.

The chain links TRBV28 to TRBJ2-1, with D perhaps TRBD1 or TRBD2 (5 bases each). The length of the CDR3 is 15 residues. Trimming removed 4 bases at V and 4 bases at J, with 14 bases between. CDR1 and CDR2 from the germline V gene are MDHEN and SYDVKM. CDR3 protein: CASSSARAGYNEQFF. CDR3 in DNA: TGTGCCAGCAGTTCAGCGAGGGCAGGGTACAATGAGCAGTTCTTC.

V gene TRBV2 combines with J gene TRBJ2-3; maybe TRBD2 (7 bases). Germline V gives CDR1 SNHLY, CDR2 FYNNEI. CDR3 size: 15 residues. Trimming took off 6 bases at V and 3 bases at J, with 16 bases between the two ends. CDR3 nucleotides: TGTGCCAGCAGCCCGAGGGGGGGTCAGACAGATACGCAGTATTTT. Its translation: CASSPRGGQTDTQYF.

The V and J genes are TRBV10-3 and TRBJ1-1, with a tentative D call TRBD1 (6 bases). Germline V CDR1 and CDR2: ENHRY, SYGVKD. The CDR3 consists of 11 residues. V lost 9 bases and J 3 bases, leaving 8 bases between the germline ends. For the CDR3, the DNA is TGTGCCATTAGGGGGGACACTGAAGCTTTCTTT. Translating it yields CAIRGDTEAFF.

Only a few counts were recorded for this clonotype. A much larger clone lies one base from this, so it may be a read error. The chain employs TRBV7-7 and TRBJ2-1; TRBD1 is a possible D gene (6 bases). The CDR3 contains 15 residues. CDR1 is SSHAT, CDR2 FNYEAQ, per germline (reference sequence). The CDR3: CASSSTGSSCNEQFF. The CDR3 DNA sequence: TGTGCCAGCAGCTCAACAGGGAGCTCCTGCAATGAGCAGTTCTTC. Filled out from reference TRBV7-7 and TRBJ2-1, the complete variable domain reads GAGVSQSPRYKVTKRGQDVTLRCDPISSHATLYWYQQALGQGPEFLTYFNYEAQPDKSGLPSDRFSAERPEGSISTLTIQRTEQRDSAMYRCASSSTGSSCNEQFFGPGTRLTVL.

The chain joins TRBV29-1 to TRBJ1-2; 9 bases map to TRBD1. The CDR3 spans 14 residues. From germline, CDR1 is SQVTM and CDR2 ANQGSEA. Trimming took 6 bases from V and 5 from J; bases not matched to a gene: 10. The CDR3 sequence is CSVIQGAIGYGYTF. For the CDR3, the DNA is TGCAGCGTAATACAGGGGGCAATTGGGTATGGCTACACCTTC.

This clonotype turned up a few times. V and J are TRBV9 and TRBJ1-4; D ambiguous. The germline V gene has CDR1 SGDLS and CDR2 YYNGEE. This CDR3 comprises 16 residues. The ends were cut back, 3 bases at V and 0 bases at J, with 12 bases in the middle. The chain's CDR3 is CASSARGLATNEKLFF. The CDR3 DNA is TGTGCCAGCAGCGCTCGCGGGCTTGCAACTAATGAAAAACTGTTTTTT.

Turning to this clonotype: This may be a read error: a much more frequent sequence differs by one nucleotide. The chain joins TRBV5-1 to TRBJ2-1, with D possibly matching TRBD1 (5 bases). Trimming removed 0 bases from V and 10 bases from J, with 11 bases in between. Germline V gene data show CDR1 as SGHRS and CDR2 as YFSETQ. The CDR3 spans 13 residues. CDR3 loop: CASSLETDYEQFF. The DNA for the CDR3 is TGCGCCAGCAGCTTGGAGACAGATTACGAGCAGTTCTTC.